These T cell receptor beta chains were read from a single sample in a study of blood T cell repertoires in COVID-19. Generated by immunoSEQ multiplex PCR, the TCRdb table keeps only in-frame clones and is missing some. Counted here are fewer than 350,000 clones, about 90% occurring once; the ten biggest clones make up approximately 2%. Sequenced: peripheral blood. The origin of the receptors is a woman in her twenties or thirties who had recovered from COVID-19. CDR3s include the opening cysteine and the closing phenylalanine or tryptophan. Each record gives: V gene, clone size, D gene, J gene, CDR3 DNA, CDR3 protein. D genes are given only for firm matches. Part of the rows lack a size; the others show once, few, many or a class for expanded clones.

>TRBV3-1/TRBV3-2|once|NA|TRBJ2-1
TGTGCCAGCAGCCGGAACATCGACCGGGGTGAGCAGTTCTTC
CASSRNIDRGEQFF
>TRBV19|NA|NA|TRBJ1-5
TGTGCCAGTAGTATAGATCTGGCAGGGGAGTCCGGGCAGCCCCAGCATTTT
CASSIDLAGESGQPQHF
>TRBV4-1|NA|NA|TRBJ2-1
TGCGCCAGCAGCCAAGAGGGAGGCTCCTACAATGAGCAGTTCTTC
CASSQEGGSYNEQFF
>TRBV11-3|NA|NA|TRBJ1-2
TGTGCCAGCAGCTTAGAATCCCGGACAGCTACCCTCTATGGCTACACCTTC
CASSLESRTATLYGYTF
>TRBV28|once|TRBD1|TRBJ2-3
TGTGCCAGCAGTAACCGGGACAGGCGCACAGATACGCAGTATTTT
CASSNRDRRTDTQYF
>TRBV4-1|NA|NA|TRBJ1-2
TGCGCCAGCAGCCAAGTGGTGGGAGGACCCTATGGCTACACCTTC
CASSQVVGGPYGYTF
>TRBV6-2/TRBV6-3|few|TRBD1|TRBJ2-5
TGTGCCAGCAGTGGACAGGTGCAAGAGACCCAGTACTTC
CASSGQVQETQYF
>TRBV15|NA|NA|TRBJ1-1
TGTGCCACCAGCGGGAAACTGGGGCAGATGAACACTGAAGCTTTCTTT
CATSGKLGQMNTEAFF
>TRBV12-3/TRBV12-4|NA|NA|TRBJ2-1
TGTGCCAGCAGTTTCGGGGTTTCGAGTGAGCAGTTCTTC
CASSFGVSSEQFF
>TRBV6-5|NA|TRBD2|TRBJ2-7
TGTGCCAGCAGTTCTTCTGGGACTAGAACGGACGAGCAGTACTTC
CASSSSGTRTDEQYF
>TRBV24-1|few|TRBD1|TRBJ1-2
TGTGCCACCAGTGACGCCGGGACAGGGCATGGCTACACCTTC
CATSDAGTGHGYTF
>TRBV28|NA|TRBD1|TRBJ2-3
TGTGCCAGCAGTTCGACAGGGTTGGATACGCAGTATTTT
CASSSTGLDTQYF
>TRBV27|NA|TRBD2|TRBJ2-1
TGTGCCAGCTGGGGGCTAGCGGGGTACAATGAGCAGTTCTTC
CASWGLAGYNEQFF
>TRBV27|NA|NA|TRBJ2-1
TGTGCCAGCAGTTTATCTAGCCCCTACAATGAGCAGTTCTTC
CASSLSSPYNEQFF
>TRBV11-3|NA|TRBD1|TRBJ2-2
TGTGCCAGCAGCCCGATCCGACAGGGGGCGAACACCGGGGAGCTGTTTTTT
CASSPIRQGANTGELFF
>TRBV5-6|NA|NA|TRBJ2-7
TGTGCCAGCAGCTTATGGAGGGAACCCTACGAGCAGTACTTC
CASSLWREPYEQYF
>TRBV29-1|NA|NA|TRBJ1-3
TGCAGCGTTGTCCCAGATTCCTTTGGAAACACCATATATTTT
CSVVPDSFGNTIYF
>TRBV6-5|few|TRBD1|TRBJ2-7
TGTGCCAGCAGTCGTGGACAGGCGAACTACGAGCAGTACTTC
CASSRGQANYEQYF
>TRBV18|NA|NA|TRBJ1-5
TGTGCCAGCTCACCACCGGGCCGGTCGCCCCAGCATTTT
CASSPPGRSPQHF
>TRBV5-5|NA|NA|TRBJ1-6
TGTGCCAGCAGCTTGCTTAGCGCCTTTAATTCACCCCTCCACTTT
CASSLLSAFNSPLHF
>TRBV27|few|NA|TRBJ1-2
TGTGCCAGCAGTTTAGGGCCTGTCTACACCTTC
CASSLGPVYTF
>TRBV7-9|NA|NA|TRBJ1-4
TGTGCCAGCAGCTTAGGACAGACACAGTACGAAAAACTGTTTTTT
CASSLGQTQYEKLFF
>TRBV4-3|NA|NA|TRBJ2-5
TGCGCCAGCAGCCAAGATGGGCTGACAGACCAAGAGACCCAGTACTTC
CASSQDGLTDQETQYF
>TRBV9|NA|TRBD2|TRBJ2-3
TGTGCCAGCAGCGCTATAGCGGGGACAGATACGCAGTATTTT
CASSAIAGTDTQYF
>TRBV6-5|NA|NA|TRBJ2-7
TGTGCCAGCAGTTACGGGGCCGCAGCCTACGAGCAGTACTTC
CASSYGAAAYEQYF
>TRBV7-3|NA|NA|TRBJ1-1
TGTGCCAGCAGCTTAATGGGACAGAACACTGAAGCTTTCTTT
CASSLMGQNTEAFF
>TRBV30|once|NA|TRBJ1-2
TGTGCCTGGAGTACGAACCGGGGGACCGTCACCTTC
CAWSTNRGTVTF
>TRBV6-5|NA|NA|TRBJ2-7
TGTGCCAGCAGTTACTCCCCGGTAGGGGGCTACGAGCAGTACTTC
CASSYSPVGGYEQYF
>TRBV19|NA|TRBD2|TRBJ2-1
TGTGCCAGTAGCACCATACTAGCGGGAGGGGGCCATGAGCAGTTCTTC
CASSTILAGGGHEQFF
>TRBV24-1|NA|NA|TRBJ2-3
TGTGCCACCAGTGATTTCTACAGAGATACGCAGTATTTT
CATSDFYRDTQYF
>TRBV27|NA|NA|TRBJ1-6
TGTGCCAGCAGTTTAGGCTCGACAGCCTCACCCCTCCACTTT
CASSLGSTASPLHF
>TRBV3-1/TRBV3-2|NA|NA|TRBJ2-3
TGTGCCAGCAGCCAAGATCCCAGGCCACCCACAGATACGCAGTATTTT
CASSQDPRPPTDTQYF
>TRBV27|NA|TRBD1|TRBJ1-5
TGTGCCAGCAGTTCCGGACAGGCGGGACAGCCCCAGCATTTT
CASSSGQAGQPQHF
>TRBV5-1|few|NA|TRBJ2-7
TGCGCCAGCAGCTTGGGCGATACAGGTTACGAGCAGTACTTC
CASSLGDTGYEQYF
>TRBV11-3|NA|TRBD1|TRBJ1-1
TGTGCCAGCAGCGCCCAGGGGGCAGGCACTGAAGCTTTCTTT
CASSAQGAGTEAFF
>TRBV4-1|NA|NA|TRBJ2-2
TGCGCCAGCAGCCAAGGAGGTCCCGGGGAGCTGTTTTTT
CASSQGGPGELFF
>TRBV25-1|NA|NA|TRBJ2-7
TGTGCCAGCAGTGACTCCCTGGACAGCCCCTACGAGCAGTACTTC
CASSDSLDSPYEQYF